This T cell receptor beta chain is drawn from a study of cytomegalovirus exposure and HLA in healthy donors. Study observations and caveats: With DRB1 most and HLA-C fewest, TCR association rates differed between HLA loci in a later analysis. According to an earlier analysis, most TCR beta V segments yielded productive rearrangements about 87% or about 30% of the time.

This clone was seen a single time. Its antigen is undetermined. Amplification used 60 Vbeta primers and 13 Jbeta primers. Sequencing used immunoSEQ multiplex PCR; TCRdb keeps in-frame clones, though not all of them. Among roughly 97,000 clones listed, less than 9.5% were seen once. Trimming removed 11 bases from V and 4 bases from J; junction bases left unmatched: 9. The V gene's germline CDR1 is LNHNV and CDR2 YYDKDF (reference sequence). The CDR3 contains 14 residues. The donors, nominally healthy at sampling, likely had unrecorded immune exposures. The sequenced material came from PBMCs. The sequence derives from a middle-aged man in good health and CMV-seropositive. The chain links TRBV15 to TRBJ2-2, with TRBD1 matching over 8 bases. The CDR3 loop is CAAQGQGGTGELFF. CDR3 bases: TGTGCCGCACAAGGACAGGGCGGCACCGGGGAGCTGTTTTTT.